This TCR beta chain stems from a study of cytomegalovirus exposure and HLA in healthy donors. Study in general: Of all 400 or so donors who were genotyped, roughly 81% belonged to the Caucasian-associated ancestry cluster.

The CDR3 sequence is 12 residues long. Unmatched junction bases numbered 5, after V lost 5 bases and J lost 10 bases. Germline V gene lookup returns CDR1 SGHTA and CDR2 FQGNSA. PCR primers comprised 60 Vbeta and 13 Jbeta primers. Sequenced by immunoSEQ multiplex PCR; TCRdb stores in-frame clones only, minus some. The table shows fewer than 200,000 clones, with over 60% occurring only once. This clone was detected a few times. The target antigen is unknown. Study-wide points: Excluded were some V segments that proved indistinguishable, including TRBV6-2 and TRBV6-3. A list of 164 TCR beta chains associated with cytomegalovirus was given.

The chain joins TRBV7-2 to TRBJ2-1; 7 bases fit TRBD2. The sample was PBMCs. The clonotype originates from a woman aged 25-40 years in good health and CMV-seronegative. The CDR3 spells CASSPAGWEQFF. In nucleotides, the CDR3 is TGTGCCAGCAGCCCAGCGGGGTGGGAGCAGTTCTTC.